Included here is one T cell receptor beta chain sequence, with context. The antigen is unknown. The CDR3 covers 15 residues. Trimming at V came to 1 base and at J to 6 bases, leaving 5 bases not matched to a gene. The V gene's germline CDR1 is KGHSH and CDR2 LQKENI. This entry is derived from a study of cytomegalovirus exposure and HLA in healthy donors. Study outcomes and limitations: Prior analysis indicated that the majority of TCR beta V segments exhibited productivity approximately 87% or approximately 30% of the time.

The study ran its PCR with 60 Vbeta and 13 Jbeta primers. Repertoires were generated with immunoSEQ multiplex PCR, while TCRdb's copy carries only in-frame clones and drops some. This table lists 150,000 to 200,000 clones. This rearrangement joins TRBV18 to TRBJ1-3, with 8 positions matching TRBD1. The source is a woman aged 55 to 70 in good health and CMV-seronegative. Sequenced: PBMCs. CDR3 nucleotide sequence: TGTGCCAGCTCACCACGGACAGGGTATGAAAACACCATATATTTT. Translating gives CASSPRTGYENTIYF.